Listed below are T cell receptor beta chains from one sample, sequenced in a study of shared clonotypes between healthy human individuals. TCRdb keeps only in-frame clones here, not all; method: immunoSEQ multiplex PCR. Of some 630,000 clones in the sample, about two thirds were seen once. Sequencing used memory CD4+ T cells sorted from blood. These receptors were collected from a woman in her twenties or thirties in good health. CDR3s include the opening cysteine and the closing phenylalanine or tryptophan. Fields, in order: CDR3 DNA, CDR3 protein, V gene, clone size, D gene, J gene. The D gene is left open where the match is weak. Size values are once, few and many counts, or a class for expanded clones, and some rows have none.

TGTGCCAGCAGCCTCGCCTACGAGCAGTACTTC,CASSLAYEQYF,TRBV11-2,few,-,TRBJ2-7
TGTGCCAGCAGCTTCAGACTAGCGGGAACTAACACCGGGGAGCTGTTTTTT,CASSFRLAGTNTGELFF,TRBV7-2,once,TRBD2,TRBJ2-2
TGTGCCAGCTCACAATTAGGGACAGGAGTATCTAATGAAAAACTGTTTTTT,CASSQLGTGVSNEKLFF,TRBV18,-,TRBD1,TRBJ1-4
TGTGCCAGCAGTTACGACCAGAGCTCCTACGAGCAGTACTTC,CASSYDQSSYEQYF,TRBV6-5,-,-,TRBJ2-7
TGTGCCAGCAGTTTAACCCGGGGACAGGTGGTCTACGAGCAGTACTTC,CASSLTRGQVVYEQYF,TRBV27,-,TRBD1,TRBJ2-7
TGCGCCAGCAGCCCGGAAGGACAGGGTTACGAGCAGTACTTC,CASSPEGQGYEQYF,TRBV5-1,-,TRBD1,TRBJ2-7
TGCGCCAGCAGCTTGGGACAGTCTCACGACGAGCAGTACTTC,CASSLGQSHDEQYF,TRBV5-1,-,-,TRBJ2-7
TGTGCCAGCAGTGCTAGCGGGAGGTCTGAGCAGTTCTTC,CASSASGRSEQFF,TRBV6-4,once,TRBD2,TRBJ2-1
TGTGCCAGCAGTGTGTACCCGGGACTAGCGGGAGGGCCAGGCGAGCAGTACTTC,CASSVYPGLAGGPGEQYF,TRBV6-1,-,TRBD2,TRBJ2-7
TGTGCCACCAGCAGTCCACTGCTAGCGGGGGGGATTTACGAGCAGTACTTC,CATSSPLLAGGIYEQYF,TRBV15,once,TRBD2,TRBJ2-7
TGTGCCACCAGCAGAGTGGAAGTGCGGGTGAGCTCCTACAATGAGCAGTTCTTC,CATSRVEVRVSSYNEQFF,TRBV15,-,-,TRBJ2-1
TGCGCCAGCAGCTCACAGGGTGTCGCCGGGGAGCTGTTTTTT,CASSSQGVAGELFF,TRBV5-1,-,-,TRBJ2-2
TGTGCCATCAGAGGAGGAGTTGGCGAGACCCAGTACTTC,CAIRGGVGETQYF,TRBV10-3,-,-,TRBJ2-5
TGTGCCAGCAGCTCTCGGGACACCATCTACGAGCAGTACTTC,CASSSRDTIYEQYF,TRBV13,-,-,TRBJ2-7
TGTGCCAGCAGCCCCACGAATGGGGATAGCAATCAGCCCCAGCATTTT,CASSPTNGDSNQPQHF,TRBV28,-,-,TRBJ1-5
TGTGCCAGCTCACAGGCCCGTTCCAATGAGCAGTTCTTC,CASSQARSNEQFF,TRBV18,-,-,TRBJ2-1